The 13 T cell receptor beta chains below were found in one sample sequenced in a study of T cell responses to AZD1222 COVID-19 vaccine. Repertoires were generated with immunoSEQ multiplex PCR, while TCRdb's copy carries only in-frame clones and drops some. The sample shows 95,000 to 100,000 clones, under 90% of them seen only once. The sequenced sample was peripheral blood, obtained on day 0 of AZD1222 vaccination. The receptors stem from an adult in good health.

The V and J genes are TRBV7-3 and TRBJ2-1; D unclear. V was pared by 3 bases and J by 8 bases, with 8 bases between. Germline loops: CDR1 SGHTA, CDR2 FQGTGA. The CDR3 sequence is 12 residues long. For the CDR3, the DNA is TGTGCCAGCAGCTTGAACCCCGATGAGCAGTTCTTC. Translating it yields CASSLNPDEQFF.

The count of this clone is one. The V and J genes are TRBV27 and TRBJ2-3, with D unclear. The V end was cut by 7 bases, the J end by 6 bases, with 8 bases between. Germline lookup yields CDR1 MNHEY and CDR2 SMNVEV (reference sequence). CDR3 size: 11 residues. The CDR3: CASTSSDTQYF. DNA of the CDR3: TGTGCCAGCACCTCGTCCGATACGCAGTATTTT.

V is TRBV3-1 (or the pseudogene TRBV3-2) and J is TRBJ2-7; 7 bases map to TRBD1. CDR3 size: 14 residues. Unmatched junction bases numbered 6, after V lost 0 bases and J lost 7 bases. The germline V gene encodes CDR1 LGHDT and CDR2 YNNKEL (reference sequence). This CDR3 reads CASSQEWTGREQYF. In DNA form, the CDR3 reads TGTGCCAGCAGCCAAGAATGGACAGGCCGAGAGCAGTACTTC.

V gene TRBV25-1 combines with J gene TRBJ2-7; D may correspond to TRBD1 or TRBD2 (6 bases each). V lost 5 bases and J lost 7, with 18 bases in between. The germline CDR1 and CDR2 sequences are MGHDK and SYGVNS. This CDR3 is built from 14 residues. CDR3 sequence: CASSSGGGGGEQYF. The CDR3 region has the DNA TGTGCCAGCAGTTCTGGAGGGGGAGGAGGGGAGCAGTACTTC.

This clone was detected only a few times. The chain combines TRBV19 with TRBJ1-1, with 7 bases lining up with TRBD1. The CDR3 sequence is 14 residues long. Per germline, CDR1 LNHDA and CDR2 SQIVND (reference sequence). The junction had 7 bases not matched to a gene; V was cut back by 6 bases and J by 3 bases. The CDR3 here is CASRTTGKYTEAFF. Written as DNA, the CDR3 is TGTGCCAGTAGGACGACAGGGAAGTACACTGAAGCTTTCTTT.

This chain joins TRBV5-4 and TRBJ2-5; 7 positions agree with TRBD2. Per germline, CDR1 SGHNT and CDR2 YYREEE (reference sequence). The CDR3 totals 14 residues. The J segment lost 3 bases and the V segment lost 5 bases, leaving 7 bases of the junction unmatched. CDR3 sequence reads: CASRPPGGKETQYF. DNA for the CDR3: TGTGCCAGCAGGCCCCCCGGGGGGAAAGAGACCCAGTACTTC.

The rearrangement uses TRBV5-5 and TRBJ1-2; D perhaps matches TRBD1 (5 bases). Germline V gene lookup returns CDR1 SGHKS and CDR2 YYEKEE (reference sequence). This CDR3 is built from 12 residues. The ends were cut back, 2 bases at V and 8 bases at J, with 10 bases in the middle. The CDR3: CASSLKGDGYTF. The DNA of the CDR3 is TGTGCCAGCAGCTTAAAAGGGGACGGCTACACCTTC.

The rearrangement uses TRBV7-9 and TRBJ2-1, with D tentatively TRBD2 (7 bases). Germline lookup yields CDR1 SEHNR and CDR2 FQNEAQ (reference sequence). The ends were cut back, 5 bases at V and 1 base at J, with 12 bases in the middle. The CDR3 has 15 amino acids. In nucleotides, the CDR3 is TGTGCCAGCAGCGGGGGGGCGGCTTCCTACAATGAGCAGTTCTTC. This encodes CASSGGAASYNEQFF.

The rearrangement joins TRBV5-1 to TRBJ2-2; 7 bases align to TRBD1. CDR1 is SGHRS, CDR2 YFSETQ, per germline. The J segment lost 2 bases and the V segment lost 5 bases, leaving 6 bases of the junction unmatched. There are 15 residues in the CDR3. CDR3 in DNA: TGCGCCAGCAGTACCGGGACAGTAAACACCGGGGAGCTGTTTTTT. Protein: CASSTGTVNTGELFF.

This sequence joins TRBV18 and TRBJ2-1; D not certain. CDR1 is KGHSH and CDR2 is LQKENI in the germline V gene. CDR3 length: 15 residues. Trimming cost V 2 bases and J 2 bases, with 10 bases left between them. CDR3 amino acids: CASSPGQIAYNEQFF. In DNA, the CDR3 is TGTGCCAGCTCACCAGGGCAGATTGCCTACAATGAGCAGTTCTTC. The full variable domain, with the rest looked up from reference TRBV18 and TRBJ2-1, is NAGVMQNPRHLVRRRGQEARLRCSPMKGHSHVYWYRQLPEEGLKFMVYLQKENIIDESGMPKERFSAEFPKEGPSILRIQQVVRGDSAAYFCASSPGQIAYNEQFFGPGTRLTVL.

The genes are TRBV27 and TRBJ1-1, with 7 bases fitting TRBD1. Per germline, CDR1 MNHEY and CDR2 SMNVEV (reference sequence). Trimming took 7 bases from V and 3 from J; bases not matched to a gene: 11. The CDR3 has 15 residues. Written as DNA, the CDR3 is TGTGCCAGCACCTTATCTCCAGGGGGGTACACTGAAGCTTTCTTT. It translates to CASTLSPGGYTEAFF.

V is TRBV29-1 and J is TRBJ2-1; no clear D. The V gene's germline CDR1 is SQVTM and CDR2 ANQGSEA. CDR3 length equals 14 residues. V lost 3 bases and J 1 base, leaving 10 bases between the germline ends. Written as DNA, the CDR3 is TGCAGCGTTGAGAGGCTGGAATCCTACAATGAGCAGTTCTTC. Residues: CSVERLESYNEQFF.

The chain employs TRBV12-5 and TRBJ1-1; D is ambiguous. The CDR3 extends over 13 amino acids. Germline V lookup: CDR1 LGHNT, CDR2 FRNRAP. Trimming took 7 bases from V and 4 from J, leaving 13 bases between them. CDR3 nucleotides: TGTGCTAGTGCTCCCCCGGCGGGCACTGAAGCTTTCTTT. It codes for CASAPPAGTEAFF. The complete variable domain, with remaining parts taken from reference TRBV12-5 and TRBJ1-1, reads DARVTQTPRHKVTEMGQEVTMRCQPILGHNTVFWYRQTMMQGLELLAYFRNRAPLDDSGMPKDRFSAEMPDATLATLKIQPSEPRDSAVYFCASAPPAGTEAFFGQGTRLTVV.